This passage covers 17 T cell receptor beta chains from one sample sequenced in a study of blood T cells in healthy people across ages. Primed by a sample-barcoded 5' primer and a J-beta primer mix, a second PCR proceeded for roughly 7 to 12 cycles. TCRdb re-called the 5' RACE reads through MiXCR, storing one row per CDR3 protein. The table has hundreds of thousands of distinct CDR3 sequences, about 54% seen once. The sequenced material came from blood. These receptors were obtained from a man in his fifties or sixties in good health.

This chain joins TRBV14 and TRBJ1-1; D uncertain. Germline V gives CDR1 SGHDN, CDR2 FVKESK. V lost 1 base and J 4 bases, leaving 10 bases between the germline ends. This CDR3 has 14 residues. CDR3 in DNA: TGTGCCAGCAGCCAAGTTTCTCGCTCCACTGAAGCTTTCTTT. Its protein is CASSQVSRSTEAFF.

This clonotype was seen at least ten times. The gene calls are TRBV19 and TRBJ2-4; D remains unclear. The V end was cut by 6 bases, the J end by 0 bases, with 9 bases between. In germline, CDR1 is LNHDA, CDR2 SQIVND (reference sequence). The CDR3 runs to 14 residues. The CDR3 DNA reads as TGTGCCAGTAGCCTATCTTCAGCCAAAAACATTCAGTACTTC. The encoded protein is CASSLSSAKNIQYF. The entire variable domain, with the rest obtained from reference TRBV19 and TRBJ2-4, is as follows: DGGITQSPKYLFRKEGQNVTLSCEQNLNHDAMYWYRQDPGQGLRLIYYSQIVNDFQKGDIAEGYSVSREKKESFPLTVTSAQKNPTAFYLCASSLSSAKNIQYFGAGTRLSVL.

The chain has TRBV3-1 and TRBJ2-4; D unresolved. The end of the DNA aligns better with TRBJ2-7, so the J call may be wrong. The CDR3 consists of 14 residues. The germline CDR1 and CDR2 sequences are LGHDT and YNNKEL (reference sequence). The CDR3 DNA follows: TGTGCCAGCAGCCAAACTCTCCAATACTACGAGCAGTACTTC. Translated: CASSQTLQYYEQYF.

The sample holds many counts of this clonotype. The rearrangement joins TRBV27 to TRBJ2-5, with 7 nucleotides matching TRBD1. The CDR3 runs 13 residues. Germline lookup yields CDR1 MNHEY and CDR2 SMNVEV (reference sequence). Losses at the gene ends were 5 bases for V and 3 bases for J; bases not matched to a gene: 3. The CDR3 loop reads CASSTTGEETQYF. DNA of the CDR3: TGTGCCAGCAGTACCACAGGGGAAGAGACCCAGTACTTC.

The sample holds a few counts of this clonotype. The chain recombines TRBV6-2 or TRBV6-3 with TRBJ2-5; 11 nucleotides line up with TRBD2. CDR3 length: 15 amino acids. V dropped 0 bases and J dropped 11; count of bases not matched to a gene: 8. The germline gives CDR1 MNHEY, CDR2 SVGEGT. CDR3 DNA: TGTGCCAGCAGTTACTCTACCGGGACTAGCGGTGAGCAGTACTTC. Translated: CASSYSTGTSGEQYF.

This clonotype has more than one count but fewer than ten. This rearrangement joins TRBV11-2 to TRBJ2-7, with D possibly being TRBD1 or TRBD2 (5 bases each). V lost 5 bases and J lost 5, with 13 bases in between. Germline CDR1 is SGHAT and CDR2 is FQNNGV. The length of the CDR3 is 13 residues. CDR3 protein: CASSPSWGNEQYF. The DNA of the CDR3 is TGTGCCAGCAGCCCGTCCTGGGGGAACGAGCAGTACTTC.

This clonotype appeared a few times. In DNA form, the CDR3 reads TGCAGTGCTAGAGAGTGGGGTTCGGGAGAAGGGTATGGCTACACCTTC. It codes for CSAREWGSGEGYGYTF. The chain couples TRBV20-1 to TRBJ1-2; no clear D gene. With 0 bases removed from V and 5 bases from J, the gap between germline ends came to 19 bases. The CDR3 sequence is 16 residues long. Germline CDR1 reads DFQATT; CDR2 reads SNEGSKA (reference sequence).

This clonotype was counted only a few times. The chain recombines TRBV29-1 with TRBJ1-2, with TRBD1 identical over 9 bases. CDR3 length equals 13 residues. V shed 4 bases and J 5 bases; nucleotides not matched to a gene: 5. Looked up from germline, CDR1 is SQVTM and CDR2 is ANQGSEA. The CDR3: CSVGTGVNYGYTF. The DNA of the CDR3 is TGCAGCGTTGGGACAGGGGTTAATTATGGCTACACCTTC.

This clonotype has only a few counts. The chain joins TRBV20-1 to TRBJ2-2; 8 nucleotides match TRBD2. This CDR3 is built from 16 residues. Germline trimming cut 1 base from V and 1 base from J; bases unmatched to any gene: 5. The germline V gene has CDR1 DFQATT and CDR2 SNEGSKA (reference sequence). DNA of the CDR3: TGCAGTGCTAGAGCTGACCTAGCGGGGAACACCGGGGAGCTGTTTTTT. It yields the protein CSARADLAGNTGELFF.

The rearrangement uses TRBV12-3 or TRBV12-4 and TRBJ2-5; TRBD2 matches at 9 bases. V trimming: 6 bases; J trimming: 0 bases; junction bases outside the gene matches: 8. This CDR3 is 16 amino acids long. CDR3 DNA sequence: TGTGCCAGCAGCTCTTCGGCGGGGGGGAACCAAGAGACCCAGTACTTC. Protein sequence: CASSSSAGGNQETQYF.

This clonotype turned up a few times. V usage is TRBV29-1 and J usage is TRBJ2-1, with D hard to call. V lost 3 bases and J 0 bases, leaving 9 bases between the germline ends. The CDR3 is 14 amino acids. Germline values: CDR1 SQVTM, CDR2 ANQGSEA. CDR3 loop: CSVEGPSSYNEQFF. CDR3 DNA sequence: TGCAGCGTTGAGGGTCCCTCCTCCTACAATGAGCAGTTCTTC.

The chain links TRBV29-1 to TRBJ1-1, with TRBD1 identical over 7 bases. Per germline, CDR1 SQVTM and CDR2 ANQGSEA. This CDR3 comprises 14 residues. Losses at the gene ends were 2 bases for V and 0 bases for J; bases not matched to a gene: 3. The CDR3 region is CSVEQGGVNTEAFF. DNA of the CDR3: TGCAGCGTTGAACAGGGGGGGGTGAACACTGAAGCTTTCTTT.

The genes are TRBV25-1 and TRBJ2-7, with TRBD2 matching 15 bases. CDR1 and CDR2 (germline): MGHDK, SYGVNS. The CDR3 sequence is 14 residues long. J was trimmed by 7 bases and V by 7 bases; bases with no gene match: 5. Written as DNA, the CDR3 is TGTGCCAGCAAGGGACTAGCGGGGGGCTATGAGCAGTACTTC. Protein product: CASKGLAGGYEQYF.

J is TRBJ2-1 and V is TRBV6-2 or TRBV6-3; 8 bases align to TRBD1. V lost 5 bases to trimming and J lost 6 bases; unmatched junction nucleotides: 3. CDR3 length equals 13 residues. CDR1 is MNHEY, CDR2 SVGEGT, per germline. This CDR3 is CASSAQGVNEQFF. Here the CDR3 DNA reads TGTGCCAGCAGTGCACAGGGGGTCAATGAGCAGTTCTTC.

To note about this clonotype: Mismatch with germline at one junction end may stem from a read error. The rearrangement joins TRBV2 to TRBJ2-4, with D hard to call. From germline, CDR1 is SNHLY and CDR2 FYNNEI. The CDR3 sequence is 13 residues long. CDR3 residues: CVSSATAVGDQYF. CDR3 in DNA: TGTGTCAGCAGTGCAACAGCCGTCGGTGACCAGTACTTC.

This clonotype has more than one count but fewer than ten. The CDR3 reads CASSQVDLQDYNEQFF. The CDR3 DNA sequence: TGCGCCAGCAGCCAAGTTGATCTCCAAGATTACAATGAGCAGTTCTTC. The chain links TRBV4-1 to TRBJ2-1; D unresolved. This CDR3 has 16 residues. Germline CDR1 is MGHRA and CDR2 is YSYEKL. The ends were cut back, 1 base at V and 4 bases at J, with 14 bases in the middle.

There are a few counts of this clonotype. The V and J genes are TRBV20-1 and TRBJ1-5; the D is unclear. This CDR3 has 17 amino acids. Germline CDR1 is DFQATT and CDR2 is SNEGSKA (reference sequence). Trimming took off 3 bases at V and 2 bases at J, with 20 bases between the two ends. CDR3 amino acids: CSASRSVGRSGNQPQHF. CDR3 DNA sequence: TGCAGTGCTAGTCGCTCAGTCGGCAGATCGGGCAATCAGCCCCAGCATTTT.